This TCR beta chain was identified in a study of identical twins. Between the trimmed V and J ends, which lost 3 bases and 1 base, there was a span of 7 bases. The length of the CDR3 is 14 residues. CDR1 and CDR2 (germline): MNHNS, SASEGT. The table lists this clonotype with a few counts. TCRdb re-called the 5' RACE reads through MiXCR, storing one row per CDR3 protein. The data contain approximately 470,000 distinct CDR3 sequences, approximately 15% of them singletons. The sample was also linked to a second study, of yellow fever vaccine responses in identical twins.

The receptor comes from a woman aged 18-29 years in good health. The source material was CD4+ T cells sorted from blood. The chain is built from TRBV6-1 and TRBJ1-5; a possible D gene is TRBD1 (5 bases). CDR3 nucleotides: TGTGCCAGCAGTGATTGGGACAGCAATCAGCCCCAGCATTTT. Protein sequence: CASSDWDSNQPQHF.